A selection of T cell receptor beta chains follows, all from one sample in a study of blood T cell repertoires in COVID-19. Clones were read by immunoSEQ multiplex PCR, and TCRdb kept only the in-frame ones, dropping some. The sample includes approximately 200,000 clones, 85% of them seen just once. The specimen sequenced was peripheral blood. Receptors originate from a man aged 35 to 55 with acute or convalescent COVID-19. The CDR3 runs from the conserved cysteine through the conserved F or W. The order of the fields is J gene, V gene, CDR3 protein.

TRBJ1-2,TRBV19,CASITNVGTANYGYTF
TRBJ1-2,TRBV5-6,CASSLSRTGQLLLYGYTF
TRBJ2-1,TRBV11-2,CASSSGWTGANNEQFF
TRBJ2-7,TRBV6-2/TRBV6-3,CASSPVRTGPYEQYF
TRBJ2-7,TRBV2,CASTTGTGSYEQYF
TRBJ2-1,TRBV28,CASSFVRAINEQFF
TRBJ2-3,TRBV7-6,CASSFLSGGITDTQYF
TRBJ1-2,TRBV25-1,CASSESLFDRANGYTF
TRBJ1-1,TRBV29-1,CSVERRGGGDTEAFF
TRBJ2-5,TRBV18,CASSPGQGLETQYF
TRBJ1-5,TRBV15,CATSRDQGTGHSNQPQHF
TRBJ2-7,TRBV18,CASSPTTGQGEQYF
TRBJ2-3,TRBV12-3/TRBV12-4,CASSSNRGDTQYF
TRBJ2-3,TRBV27,CASSSRTSGGTQYF
TRBJ2-7,TRBV5-1,CASSYGTGRYEQYF
TRBJ1-2,TRBV29-1,CSVERQIRSYGYTF
TRBJ1-2,TRBV10-3,CAISLGVNYGYTF
TRBJ1-1,TRBV7-9,CASSLARGNTEAFF
TRBJ2-7,TRBV3-1/TRBV3-2,CASSRRGVRSYEQYF
TRBJ1-2,TRBV9,CASSPGRGQEYGYTF
TRBJ2-7,TRBV7-9,CASSSREVEQYF
TRBJ2-7,TRBV9,CASSAGQAWGEQYF
TRBJ1-2,TRBV6-1,CASSEGAGNYGYTF
TRBJ1-1,TRBV7-2,CASSLLRLTEAFF
TRBJ2-3,TRBV19,CASSLSSSVRDTQYF
TRBJ2-2,TRBV7-2,CASSARDRAPWGTGELFF